These 21 T cell receptor beta chains originate from one sample sequenced in a study of naive and memory T cell subsets. These TCRs are of unknown antigen specificity. Both TRBC1 and TRBC2 were covered by a beta constant-region primer of two equimolar oligonucleotides. Ligated cDNA was amplified by four rounds of PCR with nested alpha and beta constant-region primers and SP2. TCRdb reanalysed the UMI-ligation and nested PCR reads using MiXCR and keeps one entry per CDR3 protein. The sample contains 99,000 or so distinct CDR3 sequences, around 13% of which appear only once. Points from the study as a whole: Possibly reflecting memory cells re-expressing CD45RA, a few larger clonotypes occurred in naive repertoires, especially CD8.

The specimen sequenced was naive CD8+ T cells from blood. Receptor source: a human donor in good health.

This clonotype was found a few times. The CDR3 reads CASSYLQETQYF. DNA for the CDR3: TGTGCCAGCAGTTACTTACAAGAGACCCAGTACTTC. The chain recombines TRBV6-2 or TRBV6-3 with TRBJ2-5; D ambiguous. Per the germline V gene, CDR1 is MNHEY and CDR2 is SVGEGT. The CDR3 loop spans 12 amino acids. V was cut by 1 base and J by 2 bases, with 2 bases left in between.

The chain couples TRBV9 to TRBJ2-2; D is ambiguous. Germline CDR1 and CDR2: SGDLS and YYNGEE. Trimming cost V 4 bases and J 3 bases, with 7 bases left between them. CDR3 length equals 13 residues. CDR3 sequence: CASSPVYTGELFF. The CDR3 nucleotides read TGTGCCAGCAGCCCAGTATACACCGGGGAGCTGTTTTTT.

The table lists this clonotype with a few counts. This chain connects TRBV30 to TRBJ1-5; D is unresolved. CDR3 length: 12 residues. Germline values: CDR1 GTSNPN, CDR2 SVGIG (reference sequence). V shed 2 bases and J shed 7 bases, with 9 bases lying between them. CDR3 DNA sequence: TGTGCCTGGAGTCAACTCGGACAGCCCCAGCATTTT. Translated: CAWSQLGQPQHF.

The rearrangement joins TRBV5-6 to TRBJ1-1; D is undetermined. Germline V CDR1 and CDR2: SGHDT, YYEEEE. The CDR3 is 12 amino acids. V lost 1 base to trimming and J lost 8 bases, with 9 bases between them. The CDR3 region has the DNA TGTGCCAGCAGCTTGACACCCGCCGAAGCTTTCTTT. This translates into CASSLTPAEAFF.

This clonotype has a handful of counts. This chain joins TRBV5-1 and TRBJ1-2, with a possible D match to TRBD1 (6 bases). The CDR3 runs 14 residues. In germline, CDR1 is SGHRS, CDR2 YFSETQ. Trimming pared 3 bases from V and 6 bases from J, leaving 15 bases between. The CDR3 here is CASSSNSQGNGYTF. CDR3 coding DNA: TGCGCCAGCAGCTCGAACTCACAGGGAAATGGCTACACCTTC.

The chain employs TRBV5-4 and TRBJ2-3, with 9 bases identical to TRBD1. CDR1 is SGHNT and CDR2 is YYREEE in the germline V gene (reference sequence). V lost 0 bases, J lost 3 bases, and 2 bases stayed unmatched. The CDR3 sequence is 15 residues long. In DNA form, the CDR3 reads TGTGCCAGCAGCTTGGTACAGGGGGCAACAGATACGCAGTATTTT. The encoded protein is CASSLVQGATDTQYF.

A few counts support this clonotype. The J gene is TRBJ2-5, the V gene TRBV7-9; 13 bases align to TRBD2. J was trimmed by 5 bases and V by 4 bases; bases with no gene match: 7. This CDR3 spans 16 amino acids. Germline CDR1 is SEHNR and CDR2 is FQNEAQ (reference sequence). The CDR3 reads CASSSTSGGFHETQYF. The DNA of the CDR3 is TGTGCCAGCAGCTCGACTAGCGGGGGGTTTCATGAGACCCAGTACTTC. Full variable domain (rest looked up from reference TRBV7-9 and TRBJ2-5): DTGVSQNPRHKITKRGQNVTFRCDPISEHNRLYWYRQTLGQGPEFLTYFQNEAQLEKSRLLSDRFSAERPKGSFSTLEIQRTEQGDSAMYLCASSSTSGGFHETQYFGPGTRLLVL.

The V and J genes are TRBV14 and TRBJ2-2, with D tentatively TRBD1 (5 bases). Germline V gene data show CDR1 as SGHDN and CDR2 as FVKESK. CDR3 length: 15 residues. Trimming removed 5 bases at V and 6 bases at J, with 16 bases between. CDR3 region: CASSKSRVPPGELFF. The DNA of the CDR3 is TGTGCCAGCAGCAAATCCAGGGTCCCGCCCGGGGAGCTGTTTTTT.

Only a few counts were recorded for this clonotype. This chain connects TRBV7-9 to TRBJ2-7; tentatively, D is TRBD1 or TRBD2 (5 bases each). In germline, CDR1 is SEHNR, CDR2 FQNEAQ (reference sequence). V gave up 5 bases and J gave up 5 bases, with 16 bases separating them. The CDR3 spans 14 residues. This chain's CDR3 is CASSPPGPRDEQYF. The CDR3 nucleotides read TGTGCCAGCAGCCCACCGGGGCCGAGGGACGAGCAGTACTTC.

The chain uses TRBV2 and TRBJ2-6, with a possible D match to TRBD1 (6 bases). The CDR3 is 18 residues long. The V gene's germline CDR1 is SNHLY and CDR2 FYNNEI. V was cut by 0 bases and J by 0 bases, with 12 bases left in between. CDR3 sequence reads: CASSEADRFISGANVLTF. CDR3 coding DNA: TGTGCCAGCAGTGAAGCGGACAGATTTATCTCTGGGGCCAACGTCCTGACTTTC. The full variable domain, rest sourced from reference TRBV2 and TRBJ2-6, is EPEVTQTPSHQVTQMGQEVILRCVPISNHLYFYWYRQILGQKVEFLVSFYNNEISEKSEIFDDQFSVERPDGSNFTLKIRSTKLEDSAMYFCASSEADRFISGANVLTFGAGSRLTVL.

This chain connects TRBV7-2 to TRBJ1-5; D unclear. V was trimmed by 3 bases and J by 4 bases, leaving 13 bases between them. Germline CDR1 SGHTA, CDR2 FQGNSA. The CDR3 covers 15 residues. The chain's CDR3 is CASSLWPEINQPQHF. The CDR3 region has the DNA TGTGCCAGCAGCTTGTGGCCAGAAATAAATCAGCCCCAGCATTTT.

V is TRBV20-1 and J is TRBJ2-6; no firm D call. V lost 1 base to trimming and J lost 1 base, with 11 bases between them. The CDR3 length is 16 residues. CDR1 is DFQATT and CDR2 is SNEGSKA in the germline V gene (reference sequence). CDR3 in DNA: TGCAGTGCTAGAGGCCCCACGAGTTCTGGGGCCAACGTCCTGACTTTC. It encodes CSARGPTSSGANVLTF.

The gene calls are TRBV9 and TRBJ2-1; 9 nucleotides align to TRBD1. V shed 3 bases, J shed 4 bases, and the junction held 8 bases outside the gene matches. CDR3 length equals 16 residues. Per the germline V gene, CDR1 is SGDLS and CDR2 is YYNGEE. DNA of the CDR3: TGTGCCAGCAGCGAACAGGGGGCCGCCAGATACAATGAGCAGTTCTTC. This translates into CASSEQGAARYNEQFF.

This sequence joins TRBV7-8 and TRBJ1-5; D gene unclear. V was cut by 5 bases and J by 3 bases, with 8 bases left in between. There are 13 residues in the CDR3. The germline CDR1 and CDR2 sequences are SGHVS and FQNEAQ. In DNA form, the CDR3 reads TGTGCCAGCAGCACCAGCGCCAATCAGCCCCAGCATTTT. It is translated as CASSTSANQPQHF.

The chain employs TRBV13 and TRBJ2-7, with D tentatively TRBD2 (5 bases). Germline V gene data show CDR1 as PRHDT and CDR2 as FYEKMQ (reference sequence). The CDR3 has 13 residues. The V and J ends lost 5 bases and 6 bases respectively, with 14 bases between them. The CDR3 DNA reads as TGTGCCAGCAGCCGGGGTCTTGCGGGCGAGCAGTACTTC. It is translated as CASSRGLAGEQYF.

This clonotype was counted many times. This chain connects TRBV2 to TRBJ1-1, with a possible D match to TRBD1 (6 bases). The germline CDR1 and CDR2 sequences are SNHLY and FYNNEI. The CDR3 is 15 amino acids. Trimming took 6 bases from V and 6 from J, leaving 20 bases between them. CDR3 nucleotide sequence: TGTGCCAGCAGCAAGCGGGGAGGGGGGCCGGCTGAAGCTTTCTTT. It translates to CASSKRGGGPAEAFF.

This sequence joins TRBV27 and TRBJ2-3; the D gene is possibly TRBD1 (6 bases). The ends were cut back, 5 bases at V and 4 bases at J, with 10 bases in the middle. There are 13 residues in the CDR3. CDR1 is MNHEY and CDR2 is SMNVEV in the germline V gene (reference sequence). CDR3 amino acids: CASSLRQADTQYF. CDR3 DNA: TGTGCCAGCAGTCTGAGACAGGCAGATACGCAGTATTTT.

This clonotype has only a few counts. The rearrangement joins TRBV7-9 to TRBJ2-1, with D perhaps matching TRBD2 (6 bases). The length of the CDR3 is 12 residues. CDR1 is SEHNR and CDR2 is FQNEAQ in the germline V gene (reference sequence). V gave up 7 bases and J gave up 12 bases, with 16 bases separating them. The CDR3 reads CASNPRGTLQFF. The DNA for the CDR3 is TGTGCCAGCAACCCCCGCGGGACCTTGCAGTTCTTC.

This clonotype was recorded a few times. The chain links TRBV29-1 to TRBJ1-1; possibly TRBD1 for D (5 bases). Per the germline V gene, CDR1 is SQVTM and CDR2 is ANQGSEA. Trimming removed 5 bases at V and 6 bases at J, with 19 bases between. The CDR3 covers 14 residues. CDR3 residues: CSVYLGAGVAEAFF. CDR3 bases: TGCAGCGTTTATCTCGGGGCGGGAGTCGCTGAAGCTTTCTTT.

The rearrangement links TRBV28 to TRBJ2-3; tentative D call: TRBD2 (6 bases). The CDR3 is 12 residues long. V lost 8 bases to trimming and J lost 4 bases, with 10 bases between them. CDR1 is MDHEN, CDR2 SYDVKM, per germline. CDR3 sequence (DNA): TGTGCCAGCGGGCGGGGCCCAGATACGCAGTATTTT. Residues: CASGRGPDTQYF. Full variable domain (rest looked up from reference TRBV28 and TRBJ2-3): DVKVTQSSRYLVKRTGEKVFLECVQDMDHENMFWYRQDPGLGLRLIYFSYDVKMKEKGDIPEGYSVSREKKERFSLILESASTNQTSMYLCASGRGPDTQYFGPGTRLTVL.

This clonotype has only a few counts. The chain uses TRBV12-3 or TRBV12-4 and TRBJ2-5; the D gene is possibly TRBD2 (5 bases). With 4 bases removed from V and 5 bases from J, the gap between germline ends came to 17 bases. The CDR3 loop spans 15 amino acids. DNA for the CDR3: TGTGCCAGCAGTTCCCCGATAGCGCGCAAGGAGACCCAGTACTTC. Protein sequence: CASSSPIARKETQYF.